These T cell receptor beta chains were read from a single sample in a study of T-cell reconstitution after alpha-beta-depleted transplantation in children. TCRdb reprocessed the PCR reads via MiXCR and lists one record per CDR3 protein. There are 250,000 or so distinct CDR3 sequences in the sample; 6.5% to 10% occur only once, and 5% to 8% lies in the top ten. Specimen: PBMCs, mostly from graft donor cells, collected 180 days after TCRalphabeta/CD19-depleted stem cell transplant. The source is a male patient between 5 and 17 years old who had a stem cell transplant for acute lymphoblastic leukemia, so the T cells may come from the graft donor. CDR3s include the opening cysteine and the closing phenylalanine or tryptophan.

v_call	j_call	cdr3_aa
TRBV6-1	TRBJ2-1	CASSGNQGPYNEQFF
TRBV7-3	TRBJ2-2	CASGRGDTGELFF
TRBV18	TRBJ2-7	CASSPAQGASEQYF
TRBV10-3	TRBJ2-1	CAITDSGRVDEQFF
TRBV20-1	TRBJ2-2	CSARRDTSWDRGELFF
TRBV6-1	TRBJ1-2	CASGSGTGGTLNYGYTF
TRBV2	TRBJ1-6	CASMIAYNSPLHF
TRBV7-3	TRBJ2-2	CASSLKNSGELFF
TRBV28	TRBJ1-1	CASSLWNTEAFF
TRBV7-6	TRBJ2-1	CASSYGRDEQFF
TRBV20-1	TRBJ2-7	CSLAGRNEQYF
TRBV3-1	TRBJ2-7	CASSQDPGQAYEQYF
TRBV12-3/TRBV12-4	TRBJ1-4	CASSLGRGDEKLFF
TRBV18	TRBJ1-4	CAIRPANEKLFF
TRBV7-9	TRBJ1-1	CASSTPTGSVNTEAFF
TRBV4-3	TRBJ2-7	CASSQAVRLAGAYEQYF
TRBV11-2	TRBJ2-1	CASSLGGRKVDEQFF